This entry is about one T cell receptor beta chain. The entry originates in a study of long-term antiretroviral therapy in people with HIV. Investigators performed immunoSEQ version v3.0 at survey level. Produced via immunoSEQ multiplex PCR; TCRdb's table is partial and in-frame only. The table records about 18,000 clones, approximately 79% of them present only once. The TCR was taken from a man between 18 and 35 years old with HIV. The sample was unsorted PBMCs, taken at the start of antiretroviral therapy, before treatment.

The CDR3 loop is CASSFGMDNEQFF. Written as DNA, the CDR3 is TGTGCCAGCAGCTTCGGTATGGACAATGAGCAGTTCTTC. V is TRBV5-6 and J is TRBJ2-1, with D hard to call. The CDR3 runs 13 residues. Germline CDR1 SGHDT, CDR2 YYEEEE. V lost 2 bases, J lost 5 bases, and 8 bases lay in between.